These 3 T cell receptor beta chains were all obtained from the same sample, sequenced in a study of CD8 T cells in Susac syndrome. The RNA input was roughly 0.45 to 1 ug, and it was reverse transcribed with random hexamers. MiXCR, applied by TCRdb to the immunoSEQ multiplex PCR reads, yields one record per CDR3 protein. The table shows about 200,000 distinct CDR3 sequences, with roughly 90% occurring only once. The source material was CD4+ T cells from PBMCs. Source of these receptors: a human donor with Susac syndrome.

The V and J genes are TRBV18 and TRBJ2-3; 7 nucleotides match TRBD1. Germline CDR1 reads KGHSH; CDR2 reads LQKENI. Losses at the gene ends were 5 bases for V and 0 bases for J; bases not matched to a gene: 8. The CDR3 runs 16 residues. The CDR3 sequence: CASSKDRYTSTDTQYF. CDR3 nucleotides: TGTGCCAGCTCAAAGGACAGGTATACTAGCACAGATACGCAGTATTTT.

V gene TRBV5-5 combines with J gene TRBJ1-1, with TRBD1 matching over 8 bases. The length of the CDR3 is 14 residues. V lost 7 bases, J lost 3 bases, and 8 bases stayed unmatched. The germline gives CDR1 SGHKS, CDR2 YYEKEE (reference sequence). The CDR3 sequence is CASGKTGVDTEAFF. CDR3 nucleotides: TGTGCCAGCGGGAAGACAGGGGTGGACACTGAAGCTTTCTTT. The variable domain in full, completed from reference TRBV5-5 and TRBJ1-1, reads DAGVTQSPTHLIKTRGQQVTLRCSPISGHKSVSWYQQVLGQGPQFIFQYYEKEERGRGNFPDRFSARQFPNYSSELNVNALLLGDSALYLCASGKTGVDTEAFFGQGTRLTVV.

CDR3: CASSRDSYYGYTF. CDR3 in DNA: TGTGCCAGCAGTAGGGACAGCTACTATGGCTACACCTTC. The chain has TRBV12-3 or TRBV12-4 and TRBJ1-2, with TRBD1 matching over 7 bases. The J segment lost 3 bases and the V segment lost 5 bases, leaving 3 bases of the junction unmatched. The CDR3 has 13 amino acids.